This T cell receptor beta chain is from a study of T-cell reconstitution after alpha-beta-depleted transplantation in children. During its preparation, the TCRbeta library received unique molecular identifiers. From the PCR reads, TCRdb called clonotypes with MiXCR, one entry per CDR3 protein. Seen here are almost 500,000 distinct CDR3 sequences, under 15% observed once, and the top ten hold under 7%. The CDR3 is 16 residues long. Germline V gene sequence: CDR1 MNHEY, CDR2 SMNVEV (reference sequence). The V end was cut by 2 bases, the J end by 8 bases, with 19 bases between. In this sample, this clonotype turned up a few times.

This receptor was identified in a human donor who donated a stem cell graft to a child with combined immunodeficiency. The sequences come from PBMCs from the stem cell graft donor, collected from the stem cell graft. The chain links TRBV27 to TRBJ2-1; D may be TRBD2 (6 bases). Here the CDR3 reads CASSLRAGGVSDEQFF. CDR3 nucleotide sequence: TGTGCCAGCAGTTTAAGAGCGGGTGGGGTGTCCGATGAGCAGTTCTTC.